The 15 T cell receptor beta chains given below trace back to one sample, sequenced in a study of T cells in Graves' hyperthyroidism and ophthalmopathy. RNA transcripts served as the template for amplifying TCR beta CDR3 regions. HTBI primers were the set used in a first-round RT-PCR of the TCR CDR3. One entry per CDR3 protein, called by TCRdb with MiXCR from the multiplex PCR reads. The sample consists of hundreds of thousands of distinct CDR3 sequences, 14% of them appearing once. The sample taken for sequencing was blood. The receptors stem from a woman aged 18-30 years with Graves' hyperthyroidism.

The chain has TRBV11-2 and TRBJ2-7; D may be TRBD2 (6 bases). The CDR3 contains 15 residues. The germline CDR1 and CDR2 sequences are SGHAT and FQNNGV. Trimming left V 3 bases short and J 3 bases short, with 15 bases between. The DNA for the CDR3 is TGTGCCAGCAGCTTTTATGGGGACTCCCACTACGAGCAGTACTTC. It translates to CASSFYGDSHYEQYF.

This chain uses TRBV27 with TRBJ2-7, with a weak D call TRBD1 (6 bases). Germline-derived CDR1 and CDR2 are MNHEY and SMNVEV (reference sequence). The CDR3 is 15 amino acids. V lost 3 bases and J lost 3, with 15 bases in between. The CDR3 DNA sequence: TGTGCCAGCAGTTTGAACAGGGATCGGGACTACGAGCAGTACTTC. Translated, it gives CASSLNRDRDYEQYF.

The gene calls are TRBV6-2 or TRBV6-3 and TRBJ2-1; 7 positions match TRBD1. Trimming cost V 0 bases and J 10 bases; bases outside gene matches: 9. The CDR3 length is 15 residues. The germline gives CDR1 MNHEY, CDR2 SVGEGT. In DNA form, the CDR3 reads TGTGCCAGCAGTTACTCGAGAAGACAGGGCTCCGAGCAGTTCTTC. Translated: CASSYSRRQGSEQFF.

This clonotype was detected many times. V is TRBV11-2 and J is TRBJ2-5; D gene unclear. CDR3 length: 13 residues. Trimming left V 5 bases short and J 4 bases short, with 11 bases between. Germline assignment: CDR1 SGHAT and CDR2 FQNNGV. The CDR3 DNA follows: TGTGCCAGCAGCCAGAATGGCGGAGAGACCCAGTACTTC. This translates into CASSQNGGETQYF.

This clonotype was observed once. A clone one base away is much larger, so this may be a read error. This chain links TRBV28 with TRBJ2-1; 7 bases map to TRBD2. This CDR3 region has 16 residues. J lost 3 bases, V lost 5 bases, and 10 bases had no gene match. Per germline, CDR1 MDHEN and CDR2 SYDVKM. CDR3 bases: TGTGCCAGCAGTCCCGTCGGGGGGAGACTCTACAATGAGCAGTTCTTC. Translating it yields CASSPVGGRLYNEQFF.

This clonotype came up many times. V is TRBV28 and J is TRBJ2-5, with 14 positions matching TRBD2. CDR3 length: 18 amino acids. Trimming cost V 4 bases and J 4 bases; bases outside gene matches: 11. Germline loops: CDR1 MDHEN, CDR2 SYDVKM. CDR3 in DNA: TGTGCCAGCAGTTCCTATTCCGTCGGGACTAGCGGGAGAGAGACCCAGTACTTC. Its translation: CASSSYSVGTSGRETQYF. Full variable domain (remainder filled in from reference TRBV28 and TRBJ2-5): DVKVTQSSRYLVKRTGEKVFLECVQDMDHENMFWYRQDPGLGLRLIYFSYDVKMKEKGDIPEGYSVSREKKERFSLILESASTNQTSMYLCASSSYSVGTSGRETQYFGPGTRLLVL.

This clonotype was counted many times. This chain uses TRBV29-1 with TRBJ1-1; D gene uncertain. CDR1 and CDR2 from the germline V gene are SQVTM and ANQGSEA. This CDR3 region has 14 residues. CDR3 residues: CSVWREAWSTEAFF. CDR3 sequence (DNA): TGCAGTGTTTGGAGAGAGGCATGGTCCACTGAAGCTTTCTTT.

This clonotype was observed many times. This rearrangement joins TRBV12-3 or TRBV12-4 to TRBJ2-5; D unresolved. This CDR3 spans 11 amino acids. Trimming stripped 7 bases from V and 8 bases from J, with 11 bases between. This CDR3 reads CASTSGPTQYF. The CDR3 DNA is TGTGCCAGCACCTCAGGCCCCACCCAGTACTTC.

Only a few counts were recorded for this clonotype. The chain carries TRBV4-1 and TRBJ2-5; D gene unclear. This CDR3 has 14 residues. V was shortened by 5 bases and J by 2 bases, with 12 bases between the two germline ends. Germline V lookup: CDR1 MGHRA, CDR2 YSYEKL. The CDR3, as DNA: TGCGCCAGCAGCGCCAGCGAAACTCAAGAGACCCAGTACTTC. Its translation: CASSASETQETQYF.

This clonotype has only a few counts. In nucleotides, the CDR3 is TGTGCCAGTAGTATAGGCGGAACAGGGGGCTGGAACACTGAAGCTTTCTTT. It codes for CASSIGGTGGWNTEAFF. The V and J genes are TRBV19 and TRBJ1-1; 9 nucleotides align to TRBD1. The trim removed 1 base at V and 1 base at J, leaving 7 bases unmatched. In germline, CDR1 is LNHDA, CDR2 SQIVND (reference sequence). This CDR3 contains 17 residues.

The chain employs TRBV4-3 and TRBJ2-3, with TRBD2 as a possible D gene (6 bases). The CDR3 runs to 16 residues. The germline V and J ends were trimmed by 1 base and 2 bases, with 13 bases remaining between them. Germline V CDR1 and CDR2: LGHNA, YSLEER. CDR3 in amino acids: CASSQGGAAYTDTQYF. The CDR3 bases are TGCGCCAGCAGCCAAGGCGGGGCGGCCTACACAGATACGCAGTATTTT.

In this sample, this clonotype turned up many times. CDR3 region: CAWSWAATGEQFF. As DNA, the CDR3 is TGTGCCTGGAGCTGGGCAGCGACCGGTGAGCAGTTCTTC. The chain couples TRBV30 to TRBJ2-1; D is unresolved. The germline V gene has CDR1 GTSNPN and CDR2 SVGIG (reference sequence). V shed 3 bases and J shed 9 bases, with 15 bases lying between them. The CDR3 spans 13 residues.

This clonotype occurred many times. The gene calls are TRBV29-1 and TRBJ2-7; D is possibly TRBD1 or TRBD2 (5 bases each). Germline-derived CDR1 and CDR2 are SQVTM and ANQGSEA. Trimming took off 4 bases at V and 3 bases at J, with 10 bases between the two ends. This CDR3 has 12 amino acids. For the CDR3, the DNA is TGCAGCGTTGGAGGGGTACGCTACGAGCAGTACTTC. Amino acids: CSVGGVRYEQYF.

This clonotype was seen many times. The J gene is TRBJ2-1, the V gene TRBV20-1, with D unresolved. V was cut by 5 bases and J by 7 bases, with 6 bases left in between. Germline CDR1 and CDR2: DFQATT and SNEGSKA (reference sequence). The CDR3 length is 10 residues. The CDR3 sequence is CSAARNEQFF. CDR3 in DNA: TGCAGTGCTGCTAGGAATGAGCAGTTCTTC.

The CDR3 DNA follows: TGTGCCAGCAGCAGACCCGGGACAGTGGCGGCGATAGGGCAGTTCTTC. Translated, it gives CASSRPGTVAAIGQFF. The genes are TRBV5-8 and TRBJ2-1, with 7 bases lining up with TRBD1. The CDR3 loop spans 16 amino acids. From germline, CDR1 is SGHTS and CDR2 YDEGEE. Losses at the gene ends were 4 bases for V and 12 bases for J; bases not matched to a gene: 19.